Listed below are T cell receptor beta chains from one sample, sequenced in a study of control samples from healthy donors and cancer patients. The assay was immunoSEQ multiplex PCR, and TCRdb's table has in-frame clones only and misses some. The sample has 120,000 to 150,000 clones, about nine tenths seen once. The sample consisted of blood. These receptors were obtained from a man younger than 45 in good health. The CDR3 runs from the conserved cysteine through the conserved F or W. A D gene is named only where the DNA matches it firmly. The size field is filled for only some rows; it gives once, few, many or a size class.

v_call,clone_size,j_call,d_call,cdr3_aa,cdr3_nt
TRBV7-8,once,TRBJ1-2,TRBD1,CASSLINSRATGGIGYTF,TGTGCCAGCAGCTTAATTAATTCTAGGGCGACAGGGGGGATTGGCTACACCTTC
TRBV19,NA,TRBJ1-2,NA,CASSLYSSTNYGYTF,TGTGCCAGTAGCTTATACAGTTCAACTAACTATGGCTACACCTTC
TRBV27,NA,TRBJ2-3,TRBD2,CASSSGGATDTQYF,TGTGCCAGCAGTAGCGGGGGTGCCACAGATACGCAGTATTTT
TRBV21-1,NA,TRBJ1-5,NA,CASSKGLCNQPQHF,TGTGCCAGCAGCAAAGGGTTGTGTAATCAGCCCCAGCATTTT
TRBV19,NA,TRBJ1-1,TRBD1,CASRQGGGTEAFF,TGTGCCAGTAGACAGGGGGGGGGCACTGAAGCTTTCTTT
TRBV3-1/TRBV3-2,NA,TRBJ2-3,TRBD2,CASSQTPGLAEKSDTQYF,TGTGCCAGCAGCCAAACCCCGGGACTAGCAGAGAAATCGGATACGCAGTATTTT
TRBV5-4,NA,TRBJ1-2,NA,CASSDGTPGGYTF,TGTGCCAGCAGCGACGGGACTCCGGGGGGCTACACCTTC
TRBV5-4,NA,TRBJ1-1,TRBD1,CASSSTGGTEAFF,TGTGCCAGCAGCTCGACAGGGGGCACTGAAGCTTTCTTT
TRBV4-2,NA,TRBJ2-3,NA,CASSPRTSTDTQYF,TGTGCCAGCAGCCCAAGGACGAGCACAGATACGCAGTATTTT
TRBV18,NA,TRBJ1-1,NA,CASSPVQAMNTEAFF,TGTGCCAGCTCACCGGTACAGGCCATGAACACTGAAGCTTTCTTT
TRBV5-6,NA,TRBJ1-5,TRBD1,CASSLGWTGESQPQHF,TGTGCCAGCAGCTTGGGATGGACAGGGGAATCCCAGCCCCAGCATTTT
TRBV9,NA,TRBJ2-1,NA,CASSGVASYNEQFF,TGTGCCAGCAGCGGAGTAGCTTCCTACAATGAGCAGTTCTTC
TRBV7-2,once,TRBJ1-1,NA,CASSFGRNTEAFF,TGTGCCAGCAGCTTCGGACGCAACACTGAAGCTTTCTTT
TRBV29-1,NA,TRBJ1-4,NA,CSVLTEKLFF,TGCAGCGTTCTAACTGAAAAACTGTTTTTT
TRBV2,NA,TRBJ2-1,TRBD1,CASSEWGQGFVQFF,TGTGCCAGCAGTGAATGGGGACAGGGTTTTGTGCAGTTCTTC
TRBV28,NA,TRBJ2-1,NA,CASSFMGADNEQFF,TGTGCCAGCAGTTTCATGGGGGCGGACAATGAGCAGTTCTTC
TRBV6-5,NA,TRBJ1-2,NA,CASSRGLNYGYTF,TGTGCCAGCAGTAGGGGACTTAACTATGGCTACACCTTC
TRBV18,NA,TRBJ1-3,TRBD1,CASSPRTGPRALSGNTIYF,TGTGCCAGCTCACCGCGGACAGGTCCCCGGGCCCTCTCTGGAAACACCATATATTTT
TRBV10-2,NA,TRBJ1-1,TRBD1,CASATGVTEAFF,TGCGCCAGCGCGACAGGGGTGACTGAAGCTTTCTTT
TRBV12-5,NA,TRBJ1-2,NA,CASGLTTDSNYGYTF,TGTGCTAGTGGTTTAACGACGGACAGCAACTATGGCTACACCTTC
TRBV27,NA,TRBJ1-1,NA,CASSLSTEAFF,TGTGCCAGCAGTTTATCCACTGAAGCTTTCTTT
TRBV6-5,NA,TRBJ2-7,TRBD1,CASSPWTGTYEQYF,TGTGCCAGCAGTCCATGGACAGGGACCTACGAGCAGTACTTC
TRBV3-1/TRBV3-2,NA,TRBJ2-3,NA,CASSQWGVGDTQYF,TGTGCCAGCAGCCAATGGGGGGTCGGAGATACGCAGTATTTT
TRBV7-9,NA,TRBJ1-4,TRBD1,CASSRERTGPSLKLFF,TGTGCCAGCAGCCGAGAGAGGACAGGGCCGTCTCTAAAACTGTTTTTT
TRBV15,NA,TRBJ2-7,TRBD1,CATSRGTGVHSDEQYF,TGTGCCACCAGCAGAGGGACAGGAGTCCACAGTGACGAGCAGTACTTC
TRBV9,NA,TRBJ1-1,NA,CASSVSLKLNTEAFF,TGTGCCAGCAGCGTGTCACTCAAGCTGAACACTGAAGCTTTCTTT
TRBV7-9,few,TRBJ2-3,NA,CASSFQGEAQYF,TGTGCCAGCAGCTTTCAAGGGGAGGCGCAGTATTTT
TRBV5-6,NA,TRBJ1-5,NA,CASSLGGHQPQHF,TGTGCCAGCAGCTTGGGGGGGCATCAGCCCCAGCATTTT
TRBV18,NA,TRBJ1-6,NA,CASSPQKDSPLHF,TGTGCCAGCTCACCACAAAAGGATTCACCCCTCCACTTT
TRBV9,NA,TRBJ1-1,NA,CASGTPLNTEAFF,TGTGCCAGCGGAACTCCACTGAACACTGAAGCTTTCTTT
TRBV27,NA,TRBJ2-2,NA,CASSPTNTGELFF,TGTGCCAGCAGCCCTACAAACACCGGGGAGCTGTTTTTT
TRBV18,NA,TRBJ2-7,NA,CASSPVPGRGEQYF,TGTGCCAGCTCCCCCGTACCGGGCCGGGGCGAGCAGTACTTC